This T cell receptor (beta chain) was sequenced during a study of metastatic and nonmetastatic thyroid tumors. About the research overall: Repertoires were compared across blood and tumor or nodule tissue from malignant and benign thyroid patients. Study-level findings and limits: It was reportedly found that TCR beta diversity was significantly higher in malignant thyroid tumors than in benign nodules, a difference seen in both blood and tumor samples.

On this clone: What it binds is unknown.

TCRdb re-analyzed the PCR reads using MiXCR. The sample yields around 17,000 clones, about 20% seen once. Patients were all untreated before their thyroid surgery. Per the germline V gene, CDR1 is ENHRY and CDR2 is SYGVKD. There are 13 residues in the CDR3. V was shortened by 1 base and J by 0 bases, with 4 bases between the two germline ends. The origin of this receptor is a female donor with papillary thyroid cancer or a benign thyroid nodule (not recorded which). Some clones in this sample may be carry-over from other donors' samples. The V call is TRBV10-3, the J call TRBJ2-7; D is uncertain. Sequenced input: adjacent normal tissue. CDR3 nucleotide sequence: TGTGCCATCAGTGAGTTTTACTCCTACGAGCAGTACTTC. Translated: CAISEFYSYEQYF.